A selection of T cell receptor beta chains follows, all from one sample in a study of T cell repertoires and HLA-DP antigens. No antigen has been assigned to these receptors. Generated by immunoSEQ multiplex PCR, the TCRdb table keeps only in-frame clones and is missing some. The sample yields about 73,000 clones, around 77% seen once. Sequencing input: CD4+ T cells from PBMCs. These receptors were taken from a man aged 60 to 75 in good health and CMV-seronegative. The CDR3 runs from the conserved cysteine through the conserved F or W. The D gene is left open where the match is weak. Rows give clone size only sometimes, using once, few, many, or a class for an expanded clone.

>NA|TRBJ1-2|TRBV5-1|TRBD1
CASSQTGDYGYTF
TGCGCCAGCAGCCAGACAGGGGACTATGGCTACACCTTC
>NA|TRBJ2-5|TRBV5-4|TRBD1
CASSNGQGGETQYF
TGTGCCAGCAGCAACGGACAGGGCGGAGAGACCCAGTACTTC
>NA|TRBJ1-4|TRBV19|NA
CASSTPGNNEKLFF
TGTGCCAGTAGTACCCCAGGGAATAATGAAAAACTGTTTTTT
>NA|TRBJ2-3|TRBV2|TRBD2
CATGTSGGAPDTQYF
TGTGCCACCGGGACTAGCGGGGGGGCACCAGATACGCAGTATTTT
>few|TRBJ2-5|TRBV7-8|TRBD2
CASSQARRLAGGQETQYF
TGTGCCAGCAGTCAAGCGAGGCGGCTAGCGGGAGGACAAGAGACCCAGTACTTC
>once|TRBJ1-5|TRBV21-1|NA
CASRPGGLGNQPQHF
TGTGCCAGCCGCCCAGGGGGCCTTGGCAATCAGCCCCAGCATTTT
>NA|TRBJ1-6|TRBV4-1|TRBD1
CASSHTRTGPYNSPLHF
TGCGCCAGCAGCCATACGCGGACAGGGCCATATAATTCACCCCTCCACTTT
>NA|TRBJ1-1|TRBV11-2|TRBD1
CASSSGTGWTEAFF
TGTGCCAGCAGCTCCGGGACAGGGTGGACTGAAGCTTTCTTT
>NA|TRBJ1-2|TRBV7-2|TRBD1
CASLGGGAVLSGYTF
TGTGCCAGCCTGGGAGGGGGCGCGGTACTCTCTGGCTACACCTTC
>NA|TRBJ2-6|TRBV27|TRBD1
CASSKIQGTYSGANVLTF
TGTGCCAGCAGTAAAATACAGGGGACCTACTCTGGGGCCAACGTCCTGACTTTC
>once|TRBJ2-7|TRBV7-2|NA
CASSPSRARGTYEQYF
TGTGCCAGCAGCCCTTCCCGGGCCAGAGGTACCTACGAGCAGTACTTC
>NA|TRBJ2-1|TRBV28|TRBD1
CASSPWTGGDNEQFF
TGTGCCAGCAGTCCCTGGACAGGGGGGGACAATGAGCAGTTCTTC
>NA|TRBJ1-1|TRBV5-1|NA
CASSSSEGSTEAFF
TGCGCCAGCAGCTCCTCGGAGGGGAGCACTGAAGCTTTCTTT
>NA|TRBJ1-1|TRBV4-3|TRBD1
CASSQGDRGGTEAFF
TGCGCCAGCAGCCAAGGGGACAGGGGAGGCACTGAAGCTTTCTTT
>NA|TRBJ2-3|TRBV18|NA
CASSRVGDTQYF
TGTGCCAGCTCAAGGGTTGGAGATACGCAGTATTTT
>once|TRBJ2-1|TRBV27|TRBD2
CATLRGAGGRNEQFF
TGTGCCACCCTCCGAGGGGCGGGAGGGAGGAATGAGCAGTTCTTC
>NA|TRBJ1-1|TRBV29-1|NA
CSVEIGSLNTEAFF
TGCAGCGTTGAAATCGGGAGCCTTAACACTGAAGCTTTCTTT
>NA|TRBJ1-1|TRBV10-3|TRBD1
CAISQTGGEAFF
TGTGCCATCAGCCAAACAGGGGGTGAAGCTTTCTTT
>NA|TRBJ2-1|TRBV5-4|TRBD2
CASSLVWRTSVGEQFF
TGTGCCAGCAGCTTGGTGTGGCGGACTAGCGTTGGGGAGCAGTTCTTC
>NA|TRBJ2-1|TRBV19|TRBD2
CASTPRGLAGDKQFF
TGTGCCAGTACCCCAAGGGGACTAGCGGGAGACAAGCAGTTCTTC
>NA|TRBJ2-5|TRBV7-9|NA
CASSPSGGETQYF
TGTGCCAGCTCCCCGAGTGGGGGTGAGACCCAGTACTTC
>NA|TRBJ1-3|TRBV5-4|NA
CASSSYGGRSGNTIYF
TGTGCCAGCAGCTCATATGGGGGTCGTTCGGGAAACACCATATATTTT
>NA|TRBJ1-4|TRBV29-1|NA
CSVGPGTNEKLFF
TGCAGCGTTGGTCCAGGGACTAATGAAAAACTGTTTTTT
>NA|TRBJ2-5|TRBV7-2|NA
CASSSPTGRRETQYF
TGTGCCAGCAGCTCACCGACGGGGCGGCGGGAGACCCAGTACTTC
>NA|TRBJ2-1|TRBV5-1|NA
CASSYGDSYNEQFF
TGCGCCAGCAGCTACGGGGATTCCTACAATGAGCAGTTCTTC
>NA|TRBJ2-5|TRBV5-4|TRBD1
CASSRGGTGLTRGETQYF
TGTGCCAGCAGCAGAGGCGGGACAGGGCTGACAAGAGGGGAGACCCAGTACTTC
>NA|TRBJ1-6|TRBV7-2|NA
CASSSGPRHNSPLHF
TGTGCCAGCAGCTCCGGCCCCCGGCATAATTCACCCCTCCACTTT
>NA|TRBJ2-3|TRBV19|TRBD1
CASSMDRGFDTQYF
TGTGCCAGTAGTATGGACAGGGGGTTCGATACGCAGTATTTT
>NA|TRBJ1-1|TRBV4-1|TRBD1
CASSQPLRTGNTEAFF
TGCGCCAGCAGCCAACCTCTCAGGACAGGGAACACTGAAGCTTTCTTT
>once|TRBJ1-5|TRBV19|NA
CASSIEGRGGRKPQHF
TGTGCCAGTAGTATAGAGGGACGGGGAGGCCGCAAGCCCCAGCATTTT
>few|TRBJ1-4|TRBV20-1|NA
CGGLANEKLFF
TGCGGCGGGTTGGCTAATGAAAAACTGTTTTTT
>few|TRBJ1-1|TRBV15|NA
CATSTAFGRTEAFF
TGTGCCACCAGCACGGCCTTCGGGAGGACTGAAGCTTTCTTT
>NA|TRBJ2-5|TRBV5-4|NA
CASSQNGGETQYF
TGTGCCAGCAGCCAAAATGGGGGAGAGACCCAGTACTTC